The rows below give T cell receptor beta chains drawn from one sample of a study of CD8 T cells in ankylosing spondylitis. TCRdb used MiXCR to reprocess the 5' RACE reads, holding one entry per CDR3 protein. This table holds a few hundred thousand distinct CDR3 sequences, roughly 25% found once. Specimen: blood, either unsorted or a sorted T cell fraction (not recorded which). Receptors originate from a male donor with ankylosing spondylitis or in good health (not recorded which). Each CDR3 is given with its conserved first and last residue. The D gene is left open where the match is weak. For some rows the clone size is stated as once, few or many, or as a class when expanded; others skip it.

cdr3_nt: TGTGCCAGCAGCTTACCCTATCGGACAGATACGCAGTATTTT; cdr3_aa: CASSLPYRTDTQYF; d_call: .; clone_size: many; v_call: TRBV7-8; j_call: TRBJ2-3
cdr3_nt: TGTGCCAGCAGCAAACGGGGCTACGAGCAGTACTTC; cdr3_aa: CASSKRGYEQYF; d_call: .; clone_size: many; v_call: TRBV21-1; j_call: TRBJ2-7
cdr3_nt: TGCAGTGCCCGGCCTAGCCAAGGGGCCCAGTACTTC; cdr3_aa: CSARPSQGAQYF; d_call: .; clone_size: many; v_call: TRBV20-1; j_call: TRBJ2-5
cdr3_nt: TGCAGTGCTAGAGGGGGGGGGGGCATCTACAATGAGCAGTTCTTC; cdr3_aa: CSARGGGGIYNEQFF; d_call: .; clone_size: .; v_call: TRBV20-1; j_call: TRBJ2-1
cdr3_nt: TGCAGCGTTGAGTGGACAGGGGCAGACACTGAAGCTTTCTTT; cdr3_aa: CSVEWTGADTEAFF; d_call: TRBD1; clone_size: .; v_call: TRBV29-1; j_call: TRBJ1-1
cdr3_nt: TGTGCCAGCAGTGAGAGTCTTAAGGCCTACGAGCAGTACTTC; cdr3_aa: CASSESLKAYEQYF; d_call: .; clone_size: .; v_call: TRBV25-1; j_call: TRBJ2-7
cdr3_nt: TGCAGTGCTAGGCCGATGGGACAGCCGAATGAAAAACTGTTTTTT; cdr3_aa: CSARPMGQPNEKLFF; d_call: TRBD1; clone_size: few; v_call: TRBV20-1; j_call: TRBJ1-4
cdr3_nt: TGTGCCATCAGGACCCTAAAGGGCGAGCAGTACTTC; cdr3_aa: CAIRTLKGEQYF; d_call: .; clone_size: .; v_call: TRBV10-3; j_call: TRBJ2-7
cdr3_nt: TGTGCCAGCAGCTTGGTTGGGACAGGGAACGAGCAGTACTTC; cdr3_aa: CASSLVGTGNEQYF; d_call: TRBD1; clone_size: many; v_call: TRBV5-6; j_call: TRBJ2-7
cdr3_nt: TGTGCCAGCAGCGGACTAGCGGGGGCCCGAAAAAACAATGAGCAGTTCTTC; cdr3_aa: CASSGLAGARKNNEQFF; d_call: TRBD2; clone_size: once; v_call: TRBV7-8; j_call: TRBJ2-1
cdr3_nt: TGCAGTGCTCAGGGGGCCCTCAATCAGCCCCAGCATTTT; cdr3_aa: CSAQGALNQPQHF; d_call: TRBD1; clone_size: many; v_call: TRBV20-1; j_call: TRBJ1-5
cdr3_nt: TGTGCCAGCAGCCCGCGGACAGGGAACACCGGGGAGCTGTTTTTT; cdr3_aa: CASSPRTGNTGELFF; d_call: TRBD1; clone_size: many; v_call: TRBV11-2; j_call: TRBJ2-2
cdr3_nt: TGTGCCAGCAGTGTACGTGGGTCGAGTGGAGATACGCAGTATTTT; cdr3_aa: CASSVRGSSGDTQYF; d_call: .; clone_size: .; v_call: TRBV6-1; j_call: TRBJ2-3
cdr3_nt: TGCAGCGTTGATCTCGGGGGGGGCTATGGCTACACCTTC; cdr3_aa: CSVDLGGGYGYTF; d_call: .; clone_size: many; v_call: TRBV29-1; j_call: TRBJ1-2
cdr3_nt: TGTGCCATCAGGCCGACTAGCGGGGGGGCCAACAATGAGCAGTTCTTC; cdr3_aa: CAIRPTSGGANNEQFF; d_call: TRBD2; clone_size: few; v_call: TRBV10-3; j_call: TRBJ2-1
cdr3_nt: TGTGCCAGCAGTGCCACTAGCACGGGAGATACGCAGTATTTT; cdr3_aa: CASSATSTGDTQYF; d_call: .; clone_size: .; v_call: TRBV12-3/TRBV12-4; j_call: TRBJ2-3
cdr3_nt: TGTGCCATCAGGCGGGGCGTCGACACAGATACGCAGTATTTT; cdr3_aa: CAIRRGVDTDTQYF; d_call: .; clone_size: .; v_call: TRBV10-3; j_call: TRBJ2-3
cdr3_nt: TGCAGCGTCGTCAGGGACTATGGCTACACCTTC; cdr3_aa: CSVVRDYGYTF; d_call: .; clone_size: many; v_call: TRBV29-1; j_call: TRBJ1-2
cdr3_nt: TGTGCCAGCAGTTTCGTGAGCAATCAGCCCCAGCATTTT; cdr3_aa: CASSFVSNQPQHF; d_call: .; clone_size: .; v_call: TRBV12-3/TRBV12-4; j_call: TRBJ1-5
cdr3_nt: TGTGCCACCCGGACAGGGTGGGGACAAGAGACCCAGTACTTC; cdr3_aa: CATRTGWGQETQYF; d_call: TRBD1; clone_size: few; v_call: TRBV15; j_call: TRBJ2-5
cdr3_nt: TGTGCCAGCAGCTTAGTGGACAAATCCTACGAGCAGTACTTC; cdr3_aa: CASSLVDKSYEQYF; d_call: .; clone_size: .; v_call: TRBV13; j_call: TRBJ2-7
cdr3_nt: TGTGCCAGCAGCTTCCGGGGGGGCGAGGTCCAAGAGACCCAGTACTTC; cdr3_aa: CASSFRGGEVQETQYF; d_call: TRBD2; clone_size: many; v_call: TRBV7-2; j_call: TRBJ2-5
cdr3_nt: TGTGCCAGCAGCCTTGACAAGTCGTATTATGGCTACACCTTC; cdr3_aa: CASSLDKSYYGYTF; d_call: .; clone_size: .; v_call: TRBV6-1; j_call: TRBJ1-2
cdr3_nt: TGTGCCAGCACCGAGGACAGGGCCCTCCGAACTTCGCAGTATTTT; cdr3_aa: CASTEDRALRTSQYF; d_call: TRBD1; clone_size: many; v_call: TRBV2; j_call: TRBJ2-3
cdr3_nt: TGTGCCAGCACCCCAACCCGGGGTCTCGAGACCCAGTACTTC; cdr3_aa: CASTPTRGLETQYF; d_call: .; clone_size: .; v_call: TRBV6-1; j_call: TRBJ2-5
cdr3_nt: TGTGCCTGGAGTGCCGGAGGGGGGCACTATGGCTACACCTTC; cdr3_aa: CAWSAGGGHYGYTF; d_call: .; clone_size: .; v_call: TRBV30; j_call: TRBJ1-2
cdr3_nt: TGCAGTGCTAGAGTTGGCGGCGGCTACACCTTC; cdr3_aa: CSARVGGGYTF; d_call: .; clone_size: many; v_call: TRBV20-1; j_call: TRBJ1-2
cdr3_nt: TGTGCCAGCAGTGAAGCCACAGGGGATACAGATACGCAGTATTTT; cdr3_aa: CASSEATGDTDTQYF; d_call: TRBD1; clone_size: many; v_call: TRBV6-1; j_call: TRBJ2-3
cdr3_nt: TGTGCCAGCAGCGTGGGGACAGCGACCTACGAGCAGTACTTC; cdr3_aa: CASSVGTATYEQYF; d_call: TRBD1; clone_size: many; v_call: TRBV9; j_call: TRBJ2-7
cdr3_nt: TGCAGTGCTAGAGAGTGGGCGATTAGAGCCTACGAGCAGTACTTC; cdr3_aa: CSAREWAIRAYEQYF; d_call: .; clone_size: few; v_call: TRBV20-1; j_call: TRBJ2-7
cdr3_nt: TGTGCCAGCAGCTCGGGACAGGCCTACCAAGAGACCCAGTACTTC; cdr3_aa: CASSSGQAYQETQYF; d_call: TRBD1; clone_size: many; v_call: TRBV12-3/TRBV12-4; j_call: TRBJ2-5
cdr3_nt: TGCAGTGCTAGAGAGTCCATTGACGAGGTCGGCTACACCTTC; cdr3_aa: CSARESIDEVGYTF; d_call: .; clone_size: few; v_call: TRBV20-1; j_call: TRBJ1-2
cdr3_nt: TGTGCCACCAGTGACCACAGGGCTAGCACAGATACGCAGTATTTT; cdr3_aa: CATSDHRASTDTQYF; d_call: .; clone_size: many; v_call: TRBV24-1; j_call: TRBJ2-3
cdr3_nt: TGCAGTGCTAGAGGCAGAGCTTTGAGGACCGGGGAGCTGTTTTTT; cdr3_aa: CSARGRALRTGELFF; d_call: .; clone_size: .; v_call: TRBV20-1; j_call: TRBJ2-2
cdr3_nt: TGCAGTGCTCCAGGGCGTATCTATGGCTACACCTTC; cdr3_aa: CSAPGRIYGYTF; d_call: .; clone_size: few; v_call: TRBV20-1; j_call: TRBJ1-2
cdr3_nt: TGTGCCAGCAGGACTAACAGGGGCACCGGGGAGCTGTTTTTT; cdr3_aa: CASRTNRGTGELFF; d_call: TRBD1; clone_size: few; v_call: TRBV6-1; j_call: TRBJ2-2
cdr3_nt: TGTGCCAGCAGGGACACAGGGGAGAATCAGCCCCAGCATTTT; cdr3_aa: CASRDTGENQPQHF; d_call: TRBD1; clone_size: many; v_call: TRBV12-3/TRBV12-4; j_call: TRBJ1-5
cdr3_nt: TGTGCCATCAGTGGTTACAATGAGCAGTTCTTC; cdr3_aa: CAISGYNEQFF; d_call: .; clone_size: .; v_call: TRBV10-3; j_call: TRBJ2-1
cdr3_nt: TGTGCCAGCAGTTCTAGCCTGGAGACCCAGTACTTC; cdr3_aa: CASSSSLETQYF; d_call: .; clone_size: few; v_call: TRBV6-6; j_call: TRBJ2-5
cdr3_nt: TGTGCCAGCAACCCGACAGGGACGTCTTATGGCTACACCTTC; cdr3_aa: CASNPTGTSYGYTF; d_call: TRBD1; clone_size: few; v_call: TRBV12-3/TRBV12-4; j_call: TRBJ1-2
cdr3_nt: TGTGCCAGCAGTCCCAGGGTCGATAACTATGGCTACACCTTC; cdr3_aa: CASSPRVDNYGYTF; d_call: .; clone_size: few; v_call: TRBV12-3/TRBV12-4; j_call: TRBJ1-2
cdr3_nt: TGCAGCGCCCAAGACAGGGCGGAGACCCAGTACTTC; cdr3_aa: CSAQDRAETQYF; d_call: TRBD1; clone_size: .; v_call: TRBV29-1; j_call: TRBJ2-5
cdr3_nt: TGTGCCAGCAGTTACTCGGGGACAGGCGCGCGTGCTGATACGCAGTATTTT; cdr3_aa: CASSYSGTGARADTQYF; d_call: TRBD1; clone_size: .; v_call: TRBV6-5; j_call: TRBJ2-3
cdr3_nt: TGCAGTGCTAGCGGGGGGGCCTGGGAGACCCAGTACTTC; cdr3_aa: CSASGGAWETQYF; d_call: TRBD2; clone_size: few; v_call: TRBV20-1; j_call: TRBJ2-5
cdr3_nt: TGTGCCAGCAGCTTGGCGGGAAGCGGCTACACCTTC; cdr3_aa: CASSLAGSGYTF; d_call: .; clone_size: .; v_call: TRBV7-9; j_call: TRBJ1-2
cdr3_nt: TGCGCCAGCAGCTCGGGGACGGGAGAGCAGTTCTTC; cdr3_aa: CASSSGTGEQFF; d_call: .; clone_size: many; v_call: TRBV5-1; j_call: TRBJ2-1
cdr3_nt: TGCAGTGCCGGGGGGGGGGCTGCACCAGATACGCAGTATTTT; cdr3_aa: CSAGGGAAPDTQYF; d_call: TRBD2; clone_size: few; v_call: TRBV20-1; j_call: TRBJ2-3
cdr3_nt: TGTGCCAGCAGCTTAGACCCCCGCGCCGGGGAGCTGTTTTTT; cdr3_aa: CASSLDPRAGELFF; d_call: .; clone_size: many; v_call: TRBV7-2; j_call: TRBJ2-2
cdr3_nt: TGTGCCAGCACCCTGGGACAGGGGGGCACCGGGGAGCTGTTTTTT; cdr3_aa: CASTLGQGGTGELFF; d_call: TRBD1; clone_size: .; v_call: TRBV12-3/TRBV12-4; j_call: TRBJ2-2
cdr3_nt: TGCGCCAGCAGCTTAGCGGGGGGAACTTATTACGAGCAGTACTTC; cdr3_aa: CASSLAGGTYYEQYF; d_call: TRBD2; clone_size: many; v_call: TRBV5-1; j_call: TRBJ2-7
cdr3_nt: TGTGCCAGCAGTTTAGGACCAGTCGGTCAGCCCCAGCATTTT; cdr3_aa: CASSLGPVGQPQHF; d_call: .; clone_size: few; v_call: TRBV12-3/TRBV12-4; j_call: TRBJ1-5
cdr3_nt: TGTGCCAGCACCCTGGGAGGGTTCAACAATGAGCGGCAGTTCTTC; cdr3_aa: CASTLGGFNNERQFF; d_call: TRBD2; clone_size: few; v_call: TRBV12-3/TRBV12-4; j_call: TRBJ2-1
cdr3_nt: TGCAGTGCTCCCTACAGCGGGGGGGCCGGGGAGCTGTTTTTT; cdr3_aa: CSAPYSGGAGELFF; d_call: TRBD2; clone_size: few; v_call: TRBV20-1; j_call: TRBJ2-2
cdr3_nt: TGTGCCAGCAGCTCGGGGGGGCCGGATAATGAGCAGTTCTTC; cdr3_aa: CASSSGGPDNEQFF; d_call: TRBD2; clone_size: few; v_call: TRBV28; j_call: TRBJ2-1
cdr3_nt: TGTGCCAGCAGGGACGCGAACACCGGGGAGCTGTTTTTT; cdr3_aa: CASRDANTGELFF; d_call: .; clone_size: once; v_call: TRBV6-1; j_call: TRBJ2-2